Shown below are 17 T cell receptor beta chains from a single sample sequenced in a study of CD4 T cells in relation to SARS-CoV-2 and coronaviruses. Repertoires were generated with immunoSEQ multiplex PCR, while TCRdb's copy carries only in-frame clones and drops some. The table records under 90,000 clones, roughly 93% of them present only once. Before the COVID-19 pandemic, during about 2011-2019, CD4+ T cells were taken from unexposed donors. The sequencing sample was made of naive CD4+ T cells from PBMCs. Documented subset: naive CD4+ T cells isolated by negative enrichment. Receptors were obtained from a human donor in good health.

The V call is TRBV7-5, the J call TRBJ1-1. TRBV7-5 is labeled a pseudogene. This CDR3 has 10 residues. The CDR3 nucleotides read TGTGCCAGAAGCTTAACTGAAGCTTTCTTT. This gives the protein CARSLTEAFF.

This chain links TRBV28 with TRBJ1-1, with D possibly matching TRBD1 (5 bases). The germline gives CDR1 MDHEN, CDR2 SYDVKM. CDR3 length equals 17 residues. V gave up 2 bases and J gave up 0 bases, with 16 bases separating them. CDR3 nucleotides: TGTGCCAGCAGTTTAGGGATAGGGGCGGCTATGAACACTGAAGCTTTCTTT. As protein: CASSLGIGAAMNTEAFF.

The chain combines TRBV3-1 (or the pseudogene TRBV3-2) with TRBJ1-1; 10 nucleotides line up with TRBD1. J gave up 8 bases and V 2 bases, and 8 bases lay outside the gene matches. CDR3 length: 15 residues. Looked up from germline, CDR1 is LGHDT and CDR2 is YNNKEL (reference sequence). The CDR3 region has the DNA TGTGCCAGCAGCCAAAGGGACAGGGGAAAAGCCGAAGCTTTCTTT. This gives the protein CASSQRDRGKAEAFF.

Only one count was recorded for this clone. CDR3: CASSSGQGYEQYF. The CDR3 coding sequence is TGTGCCAGCAGCTCGGGACAGGGTTACGAGCAGTACTTC. This chain links TRBV13 with TRBJ2-7; 9 bases align to TRBD1. CDR1 PRHDT and CDR2 FYEKMQ come from the germline V gene (reference sequence). The CDR3 covers 13 residues. V lost 4 bases to trimming and J lost 4 bases; unmatched junction nucleotides: 2.

The chain recombines TRBV27 with TRBJ1-1; D is unclear. V was pared by 6 bases and J by 11 bases, with 19 bases between. CDR1 MNHEY and CDR2 SMNVEV come from the germline V gene (reference sequence). CDR3 size: 13 residues. CDR3 region: CASSPRTQTLAFF. DNA for the CDR3: TGTGCCAGCAGCCCACGGACTCAAACGTTGGCTTTCTTT.

The rearrangement joins TRBV9 to TRBJ2-3; TRBD1 aligns across 11 bases. With V trimmed by 4 bases and J by 4 bases, 5 bases remained unmatched. Per the germline V gene, CDR1 is SGDLS and CDR2 is YYNGEE. The CDR3 covers 15 residues. CDR3 DNA: TGTGCCAGCAGCCCCCGGACAGGGGGCGCAGATACGCAGTATTTT. This translates into CASSPRTGGADTQYF.

V is TRBV11-2 and J is TRBJ2-3, with D perhaps matching TRBD2 (5 bases). Trimming removed 1 base from V and 3 bases from J, with 23 bases in between. The CDR3 is made up of 19 amino acids. Germline CDR1 is SGHAT and CDR2 is FQNNGV. The CDR3 protein is CASSLVDKDLASRTDTQYF. Here the CDR3 DNA reads TGTGCCAGCAGCTTAGTTGACAAGGACTTGGCCTCTCGGACAGATACGCAGTATTTT.

The chain combines TRBV10-3 with TRBJ2-2; D ambiguous. The CDR3 spans 15 residues. The germline V gene has CDR1 ENHRY and CDR2 SYGVKD. The V and J ends lost 5 bases and 3 bases respectively, with 13 bases between them. In nucleotides, the CDR3 is TGTGCCATCAGTAGCGCGGAAATTGACACCGGGGAGCTGTTTTTT. Its protein product is CAISSAEIDTGELFF.

The genes are TRBV2 and TRBJ1-4; D may be TRBD1 (5 bases). CDR1 and CDR2 from the germline V gene are SNHLY and FYNNEI. This CDR3 is 16 amino acids long. The V gene lost 7 bases and the J gene lost 0 bases, with 15 bases spanning the gap. The CDR3 DNA reads TGTGCCAGCAAGTTTCTGGGGGGGTCAACTAATGAAAAACTGTTTTTT. Protein product: CASKFLGGSTNEKLFF.

The rearrangement joins TRBV3-1 (or the pseudogene TRBV3-2) to TRBJ2-1; 15 positions agree with TRBD2. The CDR3 contains 15 residues. Germline V gene lookup returns CDR1 LGHDT and CDR2 YNNKEL (reference sequence). Losses at the gene ends were 4 bases for V and 11 bases for J; bases not matched to a gene: 6. The CDR3 region has the DNA TGTGCCAGCAGCCCGGGACTAGCGGGAGGAAGGAAGCAGTTCTTC. Translating gives CASSPGLAGGRKQFF.

This chain uses TRBV4-1 with TRBJ2-7; D perhaps matches TRBD2 (5 bases). This CDR3 contains 16 residues. The germline V and J ends were trimmed by 0 bases and 1 base, with 13 bases remaining between them. From germline, CDR1 is MGHRA and CDR2 YSYEKL. CDR3 amino acids: CASSQEGSPISYEQYF. The CDR3 DNA follows: TGCGCCAGCAGCCAAGAGGGGAGCCCCATTTCCTACGAGCAGTACTTC.

The table lists this clone with a count of one. This rearrangement joins TRBV7-9 to TRBJ2-1, with 8 bases identical to TRBD2. This CDR3 is 16 amino acids long. V shed 5 bases, J shed 0 bases, and the junction held 6 bases outside the gene matches. Germline CDR1 reads SEHNR; CDR2 reads FQNEAQ (reference sequence). The CDR3 DNA reads as TGTGCCAGCAGCCCCTTAGGACTAGCCTCCTACAATGAGCAGTTCTTC. Its protein product is CASSPLGLASYNEQFF.

This chain joins TRBV11-2 and TRBJ1-6, with D unclear. In germline, CDR1 is SGHAT, CDR2 FQNNGV. V lost 5 bases and J 12 bases, leaving 11 bases between the germline ends. The CDR3 contains 12 residues. CDR3 bases: TGTGCCAGCAGCCCAGGAGGAATACCCCTCCACTTT. Protein: CASSPGGIPLHF.

V gene TRBV3-1 (or the pseudogene TRBV3-2) combines with J gene TRBJ1-6; D is unclear. The CDR3 is 16 residues long. Germline values: CDR1 LGHDT, CDR2 YNNKEL (reference sequence). Trimming stripped 4 bases from V and 0 bases from J, with 10 bases between. This CDR3 reads CASSRKFSSYNSPLHF. The CDR3 DNA sequence: TGTGCCAGCAGCCGCAAGTTTAGCTCCTATAATTCACCCCTCCACTTT.

The rearrangement uses TRBV5-4 and TRBJ1-3; D is uncertain. Trimming removed 5 bases at V and 3 bases at J, with 12 bases between. This CDR3 is 14 amino acids long. Germline values: CDR1 SGHNT, CDR2 YYREEE (reference sequence). CDR3 nucleotide sequence: TGTGCCAGCAGACCTCGGACTGGTGGAAACACCATATATTTT. Amino acids: CASRPRTGGNTIYF.

The chain is built from TRBV6-5 and TRBJ1-6; D is unclear. The V gene lost 9 bases and the J gene lost 7 bases, with 13 bases spanning the gap. The germline V gene encodes CDR1 MNHEY and CDR2 SVGAGI. There are 13 residues in the CDR3. The CDR3 DNA is TGTGCCAGTTGGACCTTGGGGAATTCACCCCTCCACTTT. Amino acids: CASWTLGNSPLHF.

V gene TRBV10-3 combines with J gene TRBJ2-7, with TRBD2 matching 12 bases. This CDR3 comprises 16 residues. V lost 1 base to trimming and J lost 3 bases; unmatched junction nucleotides: 4. Germline V gene data show CDR1 as ENHRY and CDR2 as SYGVKD. CDR3 nucleotides: TGTGCCATCAGTGAGTTCGCTAGCGGGAGGGGCTACGAGCAGTACTTC. Its protein product is CAISEFASGRGYEQYF.